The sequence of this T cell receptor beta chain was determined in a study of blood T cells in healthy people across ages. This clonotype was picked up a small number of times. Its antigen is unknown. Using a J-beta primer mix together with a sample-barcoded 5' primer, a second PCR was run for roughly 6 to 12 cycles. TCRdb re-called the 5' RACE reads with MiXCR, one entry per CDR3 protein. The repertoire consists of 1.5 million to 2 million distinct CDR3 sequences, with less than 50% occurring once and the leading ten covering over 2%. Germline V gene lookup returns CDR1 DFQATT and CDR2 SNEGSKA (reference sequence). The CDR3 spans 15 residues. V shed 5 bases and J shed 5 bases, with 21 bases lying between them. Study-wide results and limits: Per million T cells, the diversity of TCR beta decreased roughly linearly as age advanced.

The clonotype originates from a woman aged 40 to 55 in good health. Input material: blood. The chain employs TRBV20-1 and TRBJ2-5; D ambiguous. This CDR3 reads CSAPPGDFPRETQYF. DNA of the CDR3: TGCAGTGCTCCCCCCGGCGACTTCCCTCGGGAGACCCAGTACTTC.